This T cell receptor beta chain was captured by sequencing in a study of cytomegalovirus exposure and HLA in healthy donors. The study, taken as a whole, reports: It was reported in a later analysis that an Asian-associated ancestry cluster showed fewer N-insertions than the roughly 620-donor mean.

The PCR contained 60 Vbeta and 13 Jbeta primers. Using immunoSEQ multiplex PCR, the repertoire was profiled, and TCRdb retains in-frame clones only, with some absent. The repertoire consists of 170,000 or so clones, with over 60% occurring once and the leading ten covering under 2%. These donors, healthy bone marrow donors, were studied. Trimming stripped 1 base from V and 4 bases from J, with 16 bases between. CDR1 GTSNPN and CDR2 SVGIG come from the germline V gene (reference sequence). This CDR3 has 15 amino acids. With respect to this clone: No antigen is known for it.

The clonotype comes from a woman in her thirties in good health and CMV-seronegative. The rearrangement links TRBV30 to TRBJ1-2; TRBD1 is a possible D gene (5 bases). Input material: PBMCs. The CDR3 nucleotides read TGTGCCTGGAGTGACCTCATAAGGGGTGGCTATGGCTACACCTTC. Encoded protein: CAWSDLIRGGYGYTF.